This TCR beta chain derives from a study of T cells in localized non-small cell lung cancer. In the case of this clone: Its specificity is unknown.

Study-level findings and limits: Higher blood T cell density tracked longer overall survival.

Data came from immunoSEQ multiplex PCR; TCRdb stores just in-frame clones and leaves some out. The table includes more than 30,000 clones, 80% to 90% detected once. The material was peripheral blood, obtained before any cancer treatment. This clonotype was sampled from a male donor at least 60 years old with stage III lung adenocarcinoma.

The CDR3 DNA sequence: TGTGCCAGTCGCCGGCCGACAGGGATGAACACTGAAGCTTTCTTT. Amino acid sequence: CASRRPTGMNTEAFF. The V call is TRBV28, the J call TRBJ1-1; 7 bases are shared with TRBD1. Trimming cost V 9 bases and J 0 bases; bases outside gene matches: 10. Germline assignment: CDR1 MDHEN and CDR2 SYDVKM. This CDR3 has 15 residues.